This entry concerns a single T cell receptor (beta chain). The antigen is not known. This sample was taken from a study of vaccination and CD4 T cells after COVID-19. In the study overall: Overlapping spike peptides from SARS-CoV-2, HCoV-NL63, HCoV-OC43 and HCoV-229E served to stimulate the cells. Control cultures, each given a CEFX pool, an HIV-1 Nef pool, or no peptide, were included.

V gave up 2 bases and J gave up 2 bases, with 10 bases separating them. This CDR3 region has 15 residues. Sequenced with the Oncomine TCR Beta short-read assay was DNA taken from cultured CD4+ T cells. After culture, CD4+ T cells served as the source for genomic DNA extraction. TCRdb reprocessed the PCR reads with MiXCR, giving one entry per CDR3 protein. The table records 10,000 to 14,000 distinct CDR3 sequences, less than 65% of them present only once. Indicated treatment: approximately nine-day PBMC culture with coronavirus spike peptide pools or control peptides (ViraFEST assay). Once peptide pools had expanded antigen-specific T cells, ViraFEST sequenced TCRs.

V and J are TRBV12-3 or TRBV12-4 and TRBJ1-5, with unresolved D. The sequence derives from a human donor who had recovered from COVID-19. Specimen: CD4+ T cells from blood, cultured in vitro, collected before SARS-CoV-2 vaccination. As DNA, the CDR3 is TGTGCCAGCAGTTTAAACAGAAGAGGCAATCAGCCCCAGCATTTT. This translates into CASSLNRRGNQPQHF.